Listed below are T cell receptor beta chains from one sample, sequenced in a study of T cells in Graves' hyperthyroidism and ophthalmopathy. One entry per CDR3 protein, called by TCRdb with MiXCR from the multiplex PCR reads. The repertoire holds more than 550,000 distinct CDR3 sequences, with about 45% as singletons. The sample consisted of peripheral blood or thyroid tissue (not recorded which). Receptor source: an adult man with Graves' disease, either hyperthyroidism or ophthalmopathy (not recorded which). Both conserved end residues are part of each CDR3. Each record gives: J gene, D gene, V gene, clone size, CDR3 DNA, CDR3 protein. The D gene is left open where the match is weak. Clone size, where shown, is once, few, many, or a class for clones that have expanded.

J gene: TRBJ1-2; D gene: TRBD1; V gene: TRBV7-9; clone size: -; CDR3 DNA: TGTGCCAGCAGCCCGCCTGATCTCGGGACAGGGGGATATGGCTACACCTTC; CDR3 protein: CASSPPDLGTGGYGYTF
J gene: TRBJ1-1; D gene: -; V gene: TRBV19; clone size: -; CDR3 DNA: TGTGCCAGTAGTGGCGCGGACAGTGCGGACACTGAAGCTTTCTTT; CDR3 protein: CASSGADSADTEAFF
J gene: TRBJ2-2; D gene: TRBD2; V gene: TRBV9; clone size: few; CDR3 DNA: TGTGCCAGCAGCGTAGACGGGAGGTCGGCCGGGGAGCTGTTTTTT; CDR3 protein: CASSVDGRSAGELFF
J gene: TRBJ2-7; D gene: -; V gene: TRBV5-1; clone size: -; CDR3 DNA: TGCGCCAGCAGCCTGGAGCTACGGACAGACGAGCAGTACTTC; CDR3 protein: CASSLELRTDEQYF
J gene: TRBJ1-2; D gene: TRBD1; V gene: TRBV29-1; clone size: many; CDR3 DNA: TGCAGCGTTGCGACAGGGACTAACTATGGCTACACCTTC; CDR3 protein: CSVATGTNYGYTF
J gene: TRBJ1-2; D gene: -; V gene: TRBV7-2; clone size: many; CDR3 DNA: TGTGCCAGCAGGACAGAAGGAAACTATGGCTACACCTTC; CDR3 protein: CASRTEGNYGYTF
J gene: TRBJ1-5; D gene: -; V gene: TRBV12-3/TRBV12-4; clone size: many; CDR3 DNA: TGTGCCAGCAGAGAACAGGACAATCAGCCCCAGCATTTT; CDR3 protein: CASREQDNQPQHF
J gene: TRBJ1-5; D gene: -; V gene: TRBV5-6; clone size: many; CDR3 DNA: TGTGCCAGCAGCCGTAGAGGGGGGGCGGGCAATCAGCCCCAGCATTTT; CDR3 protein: CASSRRGGAGNQPQHF
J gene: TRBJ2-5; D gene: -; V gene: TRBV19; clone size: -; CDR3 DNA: TGTGCCAGCAAGCTGCAAGAGACCCAGTACTTC; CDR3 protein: CASKLQETQYF
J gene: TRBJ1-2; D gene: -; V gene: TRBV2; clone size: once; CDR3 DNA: TGTGCCAGCAGTTACTCCGGTACAGGGTGGGACTATGGCTACACCTTC; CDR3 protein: CASSYSGTGWDYGYTF
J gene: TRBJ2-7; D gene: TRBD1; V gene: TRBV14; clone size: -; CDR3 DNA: TGTGCCAGCAGCCAGACAGGGGACCGCTCCTACGAGCAGTACTTC; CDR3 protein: CASSQTGDRSYEQYF
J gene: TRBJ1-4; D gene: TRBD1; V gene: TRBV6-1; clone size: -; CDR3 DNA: TGTGCCAGCGGCGGAACAGGGGGCCAGGAAAAACTGTTTTTT; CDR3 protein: CASGGTGGQEKLFF
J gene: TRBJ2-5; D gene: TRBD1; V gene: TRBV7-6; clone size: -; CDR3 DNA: TGTGCCAGCGCCGCACACGGACAGGGGGCGAACGGGGAGACCCAGTACTTC; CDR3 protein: CASAAHGQGANGETQYF
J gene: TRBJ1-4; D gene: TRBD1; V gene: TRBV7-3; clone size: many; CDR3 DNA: TGTGCCAGCAGCCCCAGGACAGGAAATAATGAAAAACTGTTTTTT; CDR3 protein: CASSPRTGNNEKLFF